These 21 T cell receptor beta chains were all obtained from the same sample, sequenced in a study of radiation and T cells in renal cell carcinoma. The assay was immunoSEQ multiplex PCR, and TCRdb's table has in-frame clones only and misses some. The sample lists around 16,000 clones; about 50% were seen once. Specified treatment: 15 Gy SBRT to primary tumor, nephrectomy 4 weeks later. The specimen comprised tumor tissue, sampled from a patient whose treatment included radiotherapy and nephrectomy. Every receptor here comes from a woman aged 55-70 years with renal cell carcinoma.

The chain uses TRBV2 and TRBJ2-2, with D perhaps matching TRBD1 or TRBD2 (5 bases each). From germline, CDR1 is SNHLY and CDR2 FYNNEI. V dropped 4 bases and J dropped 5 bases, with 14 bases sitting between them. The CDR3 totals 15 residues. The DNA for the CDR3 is TGTGCCAGCAGTGGCCTTTCCGAGGGGACCGGGGAGCTGTTTTTT. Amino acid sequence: CASSGLSEGTGELFF.

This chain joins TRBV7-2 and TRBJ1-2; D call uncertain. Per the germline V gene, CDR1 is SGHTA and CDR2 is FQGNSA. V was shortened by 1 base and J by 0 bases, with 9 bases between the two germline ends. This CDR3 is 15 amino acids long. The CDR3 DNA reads TGTGCCAGCAGCTTAGAGATCAGCCCTAACTATGGCTACACCTTC. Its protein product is CASSLEISPNYGYTF.

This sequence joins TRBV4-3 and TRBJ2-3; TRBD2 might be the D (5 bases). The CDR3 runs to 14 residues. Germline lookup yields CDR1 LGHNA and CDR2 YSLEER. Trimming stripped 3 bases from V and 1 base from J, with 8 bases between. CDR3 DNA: TGCGCCAGCAGCCAGCGGGCGGGCACAGATACGCAGTATTTT. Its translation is CASSQRAGTDTQYF.

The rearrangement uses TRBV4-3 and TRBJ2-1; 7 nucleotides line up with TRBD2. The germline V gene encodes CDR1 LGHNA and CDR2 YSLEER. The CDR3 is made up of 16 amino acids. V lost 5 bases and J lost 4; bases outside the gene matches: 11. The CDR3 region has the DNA TGCGCCAGCAGCTTGAGGTCTAGCGGACTATACAATGAGCAGTTCTTC. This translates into CASSLRSSGLYNEQFF.

The CDR3 region is CASREGALGEQYF. DNA for the CDR3: TGTGCCAGCCGAGAGGGAGCCCTCGGCGAGCAGTACTTC. The rearrangement links TRBV2 to TRBJ2-7; perhaps TRBD2 as D (5 bases). The CDR3 spans 13 residues. Germline V gives CDR1 SNHLY, CDR2 FYNNEI. V was shortened by 8 bases and J by 6 bases, with 17 bases between the two germline ends.

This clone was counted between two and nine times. The CDR3 region has the DNA TGTGCCTGCCAACTTCGGGGCTCTTCGTCCTACGAGCAGTACTTC. This translates into CACQLRGSSSYEQYF. The chain couples TRBV30 to TRBJ2-7; the D call may be TRBD1 or TRBD2 (5 bases each). The CDR3 runs to 15 residues. Germline CDR1 is GTSNPN and CDR2 is SVGIG (reference sequence). Trimming took off 6 bases at V and 1 base at J, with 19 bases between the two ends.

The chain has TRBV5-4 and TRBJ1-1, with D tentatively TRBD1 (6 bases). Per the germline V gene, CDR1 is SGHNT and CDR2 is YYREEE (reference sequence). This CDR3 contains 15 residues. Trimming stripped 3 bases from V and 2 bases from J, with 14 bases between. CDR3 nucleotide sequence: TGTGCCAGCAGCTCGGGAAAACAGGGAAACACTGAAGCTTTCTTT. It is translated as CASSSGKQGNTEAFF.

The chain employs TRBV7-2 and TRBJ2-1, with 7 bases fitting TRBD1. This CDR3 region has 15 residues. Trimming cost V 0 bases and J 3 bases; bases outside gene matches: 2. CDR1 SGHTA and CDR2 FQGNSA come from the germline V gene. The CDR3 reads CASSLAQGVYNEQFF. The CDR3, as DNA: TGTGCCAGCAGCTTAGCTCAGGGGGTCTACAATGAGCAGTTCTTC.

CDR3 residues: CSVLGGNNQPQHF. In nucleotides, the CDR3 is TGCAGCGTTCTAGGGGGGAACAATCAGCCCCAGCATTTT. V is TRBV29-1 and J is TRBJ1-5; perhaps TRBD1 as D (6 bases). The V end was cut by 5 bases, the J end by 3 bases, with 11 bases between. Germline loops: CDR1 SQVTM, CDR2 ANQGSEA. This CDR3 spans 13 amino acids.

The CDR3 here is CASSEGYTGELFF. The CDR3 DNA reads TGCGCCAGCAGTGAGGGTTACACCGGGGAGCTGTTTTTT. This chain links TRBV10-1 with TRBJ2-2; no firm D call. Per germline, CDR1 WNHNN and CDR2 SYGVQD (reference sequence). This CDR3 is built from 13 residues. The V gene lost 2 bases and the J gene lost 3 bases, with 4 bases spanning the gap.

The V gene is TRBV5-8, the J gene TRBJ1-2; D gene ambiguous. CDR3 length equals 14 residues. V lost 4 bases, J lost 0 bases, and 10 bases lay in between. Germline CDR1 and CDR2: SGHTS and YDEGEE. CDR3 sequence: CASSGITPNYGYTF. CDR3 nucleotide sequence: TGTGCCAGCAGCGGGATAACCCCTAACTATGGCTACACCTTC.

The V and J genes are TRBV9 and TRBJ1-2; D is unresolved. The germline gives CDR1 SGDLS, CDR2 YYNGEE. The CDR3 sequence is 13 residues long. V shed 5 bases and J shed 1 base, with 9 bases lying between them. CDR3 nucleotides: TGTGCCAGCAGTGTGGAGGATAACTATGGCTACACCTTC. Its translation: CASSVEDNYGYTF.

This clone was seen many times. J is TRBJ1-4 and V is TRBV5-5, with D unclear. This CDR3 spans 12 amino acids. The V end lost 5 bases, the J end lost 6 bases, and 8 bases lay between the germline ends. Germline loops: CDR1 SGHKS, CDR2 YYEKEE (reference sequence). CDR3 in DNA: TGTGCCAGCAGTCCACCGGATGAAAAACTGTTTTTT. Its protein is CASSPPDEKLFF.

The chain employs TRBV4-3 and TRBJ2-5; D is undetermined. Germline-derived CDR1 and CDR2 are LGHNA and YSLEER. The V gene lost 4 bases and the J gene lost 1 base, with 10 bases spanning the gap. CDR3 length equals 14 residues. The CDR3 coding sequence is TGCGCCAGCAGCCCCTACAAATTCCAAGAGACCCAGTACTTC. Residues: CASSPYKFQETQYF.

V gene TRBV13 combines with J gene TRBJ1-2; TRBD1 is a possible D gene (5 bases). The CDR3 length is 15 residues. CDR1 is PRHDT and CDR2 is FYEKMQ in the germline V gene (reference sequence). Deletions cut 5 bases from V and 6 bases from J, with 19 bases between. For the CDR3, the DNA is TGTGCCAGCAGCAAACGACAGACTAGTTGGGATGGCTACACCTTC. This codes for CASSKRQTSWDGYTF. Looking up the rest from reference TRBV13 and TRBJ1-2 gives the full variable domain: AAGVIQSPRHLIKEKRETATLKCYPIPRHDTVYWYQQGPGQDPQFLISFYEKMQSDKGSIPDRFSAQQFSDYHSELNMSSLELGDSALYFCASSKRQTSWDGYTFGSGTRLTVV.

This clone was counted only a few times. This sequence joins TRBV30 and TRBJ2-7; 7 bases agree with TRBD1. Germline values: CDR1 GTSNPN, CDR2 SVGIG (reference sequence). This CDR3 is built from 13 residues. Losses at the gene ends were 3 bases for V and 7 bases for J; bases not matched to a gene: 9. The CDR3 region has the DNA TGTGCCTGGAGGGACAGGTCCACGGGGGAGCAGTACTTC. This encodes CAWRDRSTGEQYF.

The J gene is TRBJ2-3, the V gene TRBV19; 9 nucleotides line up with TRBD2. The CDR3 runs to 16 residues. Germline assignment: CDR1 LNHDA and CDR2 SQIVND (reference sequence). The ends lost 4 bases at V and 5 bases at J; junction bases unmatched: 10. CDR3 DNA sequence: TGTGCCAGTAGTAGGTGGGGCGGGGGGGCCGAAGATACGCAGTATTTT. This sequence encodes CASSRWGGGAEDTQYF.

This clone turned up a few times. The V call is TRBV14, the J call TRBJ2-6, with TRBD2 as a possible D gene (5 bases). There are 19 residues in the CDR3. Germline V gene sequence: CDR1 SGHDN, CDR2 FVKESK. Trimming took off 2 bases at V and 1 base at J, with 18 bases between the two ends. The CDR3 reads CASSQLYGRTGSGANVLTF. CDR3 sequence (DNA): TGTGCCAGCAGCCAACTTTATGGACGGACGGGGTCTGGGGCCAACGTCCTGACTTTC.

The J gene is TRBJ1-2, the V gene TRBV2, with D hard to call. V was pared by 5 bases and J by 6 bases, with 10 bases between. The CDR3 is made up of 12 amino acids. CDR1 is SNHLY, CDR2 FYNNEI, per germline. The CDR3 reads CASSRAGNGYTF. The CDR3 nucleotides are TGTGCCAGCAGTAGGGCAGGAAATGGCTACACCTTC.

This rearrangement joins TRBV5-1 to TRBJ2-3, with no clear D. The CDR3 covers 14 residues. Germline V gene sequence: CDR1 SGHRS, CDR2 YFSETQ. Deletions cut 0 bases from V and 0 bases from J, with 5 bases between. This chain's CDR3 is CASSLALSTDTQYF. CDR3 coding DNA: TGCGCCAGCAGCTTGGCGCTAAGCACAGATACGCAGTATTTT.

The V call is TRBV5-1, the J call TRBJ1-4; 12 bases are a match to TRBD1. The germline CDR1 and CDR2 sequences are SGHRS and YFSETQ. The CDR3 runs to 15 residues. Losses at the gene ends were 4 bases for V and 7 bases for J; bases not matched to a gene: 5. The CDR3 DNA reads TGCGCCAGCAGCCCTGGGACAGGGGGCGGTGAAAAACTGTTTTTT. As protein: CASSPGTGGGEKLFF.